The following is a TCR beta chain sequence with its context. This clonotype was observed a few times. Its specific antigen is unknown. Base qualities were left out, and no much larger clone turns up one base away. The data were obtained in a study of CD8+CD57+ T cells in acquired aplastic anemia (dated 2018 in TCRdb). Some background on the complete study: A mean of approximately 3 ug of DNA, ranging from roughly 0.19 to 27.4 ug, was extracted from sorted CD4+ and CD8+ cells. CD8+CD57+ expansion was defined as a frequency above the mean frequency observed in healthy subjects.

On the study overall, not on this receptor specifically: Twenty-nine CD8+ CDR3 sequences were found in both patients and controls but appeared to be highly expressed in patients and within the immunodominant clones of the patients. Between patients and healthy controls, no significant difference in CD8+ Simpson's diversity was found (P=0.060).

The patients picked for sequencing were ones in whom flow cytometry had shown an expansion of CD8+CD57+ cells. Every patient had a diagnosis of severe acquired aplastic anemia based on International Study of Aplastic Anemia and Agranulocytosis and Camitta criteria. Patients had received no therapy at the time of blood sampling. In the study, sorted CD4+ and CD8+ blood T cells from patients with severe aplastic anemia and from healthy subjects underwent deep sequencing of TCR repertoires. Patients were enrolled in the USA under clinicaltrials.gov protocols 00001620, 01623167, 00001397, 00071045, 00081523 and 00961064. Ficoll-Paque density gradient centrifugation was used to isolate peripheral blood mononuclear cells. Before DNA extraction, CD4+ and CD8+ T cells were sorted with FACS or magnetic beads. Profiling of TCR beta VDJ combinations and CDR3 sequences used genomic DNA as the template. An Illumina HiSeq 2000 was the platform used for TCR repertoire sequencing. In the source study's methods: TRBV/TRBJ rearrangement plots, CDR3 size and DJ length profiles, and Simpson's diversity index were used to assess repertoires. The most abundant DNA sequence in the deep sequencing data was taken as the immunodominant clone. CDR3 amino acid sequences were screened for sharing across subjects and compared with published repertoires and the VDJdb database. In-frame beta chains were kept once TCRdb had trimmed the public reads at Q25 with fastp and called clones with MiXCR. When rows share a CDR3 protein, they turn into one entry using the most common DNA and genes. The V and J calls here are based on TCRdb, not the publication. This sample is represented by hundreds of thousands of distinct CDR3 sequences; around 33% of them were singletons. The ten biggest clones cover roughly 0.89% of the sample.

Trimming costs V 2 bases and J 3 bases, and their ends lie 31 bases apart. Looking up the germline V gene yields CDR1 SGHVS and CDR2 FNYEAQ. The CDR3, from cysteine to phenylalanine, totals 21 residues. This entry keeps only the CDR3 DNA: 63 bases, framed from base 1. The receptor was derived from a human donor with aplastic anemia. What was sequenced was sorted CD4+, CD8+, or CD8+CD57+ T cells (not recorded which) from PBMCs. The chain is assembled from TRBV7-6 and TRBJ1-2; the D segment could be TRBD1, given 5 matching bases. DNA sequence: TGTGCCAGCAGCTTATCAGAGGAGGTTCATTCGGGGGGAGCCGAACACTATGGCTACACCTTC. Its protein reads: CASSLSEEVHSGGAEHYGYTF.